This TCR beta chain was retrieved from a study of cytomegalovirus exposure and HLA in healthy donors (dated by TCRdb to the late 2010s). Context from the whole study: An earlier analysis of 587 of the donors reported about 280 Gb of sequence data and 95 million to 130 million unique TCR beta sequences obtained from about 170 million T cells. To predict cytomegalovirus infection status, the study combined high-throughput TCR immunosequencing, statistical association of individual TCRs with disease status, and machine learning. An early release that covered more than 550 HLA-typed donors contained approximately 300 gigabases of sequencing data and around 80 million unique TCR sequences. Of the 300 to 500 genotyped donors, 80% to 90% were placed in the genetic ancestry cluster associated with self-reported Caucasian donors. Along with the roughly 670-subject first cohort, a separate validation cohort of over a hundred different subjects was used. Across around 400 genotyped donors of the cohort, an average of approximately 200,000 unique TCR beta nucleotide sequences per donor were sequenced, and 15% to 20% of those sequences were non-productive. To study patterns of TCR occurrence, a later analysis re-analyzed previously published TCR beta repertoires from 666 donors and added high-resolution HLA genotyping. Class I and class II HLA loci were covered by the typing at four-digit resolution. A later genetic analysis used genome-wide SNP genotypes for about 60% of the roughly 700 donors, treating that subset as a discovery cohort. The aim of the study was to test whether cataloging public T cell receptors could identify signatures of past pathogen exposure. Every discovery cohort repertoire had been produced on one sequencing platform. In an earlier analysis of roughly 580 of the donors, high-throughput TCR beta sequencing was used to judge whether each TCR beta V gene segment behaved as functional or pseudogenic. The number of typed donors differed by locus: 629-630 for A, B, C, DRB1 and DQB1; some 500 for DQA1; around 610 for DPA1; and about 450 for DPB1. The T cell repertoires of 666 subjects were profiled by immunosequencing and related to cytomegalovirus serostatus. Donor age, sex, ethnicity and CMV serostatus were collected together with the repertoire data. Because of strong linkage in the cohort, roughly five DR-DQ haplotypes were treated as single units for association and clustering. Rather than using new phenotypic data, the later analysis identified candidate immune exposures from TCR beta sequences and from how often those sequences occurred across donors.

Broad study findings and their caveats: In both the original and validation cohorts, the classifier was reported to diagnose cytomegalovirus status with high specificity and sensitivity. In vitro tests confirmed that three of the cytomegalovirus-associated TCR beta chains recognize cytomegalovirus antigens. Roughly 15 rarely observed V segments, including chromosome 9 orphons, were excluded from the earlier analysis of several hundred of the donors because counts were too low. CMV serostatus was the only immune exposure information available for the cohort. Most TCR sequences were observed very rarely across donors, whereas some public TCRs were present in many individuals. In this cohort, only TCR beta chains were sequenced, and detectable features were limited by the absence of alpha or paired-chain data. A further reported finding was that TCR beta sequences accurately predicted the HLA-A and HLA-B alleles for most subjects in the first cohort. Correlated functional status among segregating V segments might reflect linkage disequilibrium, but an unknown experimental factor could not be ruled out. A cluster of highly shared sequence variants was judged likely to represent a technical artifact of the sequencing pipeline. In an earlier analysis of several hundred of the donors, most TCR beta V segments were observed in productive rearrangements about 87% or about 30% of the time, broadly matching IMGT annotations. An association between a missense DCLRE1C variant and V-gene and J-gene trimming of TCR beta chains was found in a later genetic analysis and replicated in an independent cohort. Presence/absence analyses assumed roughly uniform sequencing depth across donors, an assumption that may not hold. The study listed approximately 160 TCR beta chains as associated with cytomegalovirus. The authors suggested that the approach could potentially be extended to other disease states and immunological phenotypes. Assigning TCR associations to individual alleles was difficult when HLA alleles, especially DR and DQ, strongly co-occurred. Because HLA typing was missing for some donors at each locus, association tests included only the typed subset. In a later analysis, TCR association rates were found to vary across HLA loci, with the most associated TCRs seen for DRB1 alleles and the fewest for HLA-C alleles. In a later analysis, HLA-associated TCR beta chains showed more clonal expansion and lower generation probabilities than non-associated chains that were equally common. Some IMGT-functional V segments, including TRBV6-2 and TRBV6-3, could not be told apart with the 87-base-pair reads, so those segments were excluded. Several of the top co-occurrence clusters appeared to be linked to parvovirus B19, influenza, CMV and Epstein-Barr virus, according to a later analysis. At a false discovery rate of 0.05, a later analysis linked around 15,000 TCR beta sequences to specific HLA alleles. According to a later genetic analysis, donors in an Asian-associated ancestry cluster had fewer N-insertions in productive TCRs than the approximately 700-donor mean. In a later analysis, most CMV-associated TCR beta chains were found to appear HLA-restricted, with HLA associations seemingly driven largely by CMV exposure.

The cohort consisted of more than 650 healthy bone marrow donors. Cohort members were all nominally healthy when sampled, although unrecorded immune exposures were likely present. The donor tested CMV seronegative and was one of the 352 seronegative cohort members. Every donor gave a peripheral blood sample, and the peripheral blood mononuclear cells from that sample were used for TCR beta sequencing. Genomic DNA was extracted from the blood cell samples with the Qiagen DNeasy Blood Extraction Kit. Germline trimming amounts to 0 bases on V and 0 bases on J, with 5 as the count of junction bases outside the gene matches. The CDR3 runs 17 residues from the cysteine to the phenylalanine. Only the CDR3 portion is preserved as DNA: 51 bases, with reading frame beginning at the first base. Per the germline V gene, LGHNA is the CDR1 and YNFKEQ is the CDR2. A remark on this clone: The clone's antigen remains unknown. Base qualities are not at hand, and no much larger clone is one base apart.

The library was generated by the immunoSEQ multiplex PCR assay. The multiplex PCR relied on a mix of 60 forward primers for TCR Vbeta segments and 13 reverse primers for TCR Jbeta segments. Amplification of the CDR3 region of rearranged TCR beta genes was performed with a multiplex PCR assay on genomic DNA. The amplified TCR beta libraries were sequenced on the Illumina HiSeq System as 87-base-pair reads. Concerning the study's data processing: In a later analysis, around 80 million unique TCR beta chains were counted across the 500 to 850 repertoires, and some 10 million of these chains were shared by at least two donors. Raw reads were error-corrected and collapsed into unique sequences by a nearest-neighbor algorithm in which closely related sequences were merged to remove PCR and sequencing errors. V, D and J gene segments were assigned by aligning CDR3 sequences to IMGT reference sequences. Each retained sequence needed at least a six-nucleotide match to both a V gene segment and a J gene segment. A rearrangement was called productive if the CDR3 had no stop codons and remained in frame with V and J, and every other rearrangement was called non-productive. CDR3 was defined according to IMGT convention as the region running from the second conserved V-encoded cysteine to the conserved J-encoded phenylalanine. In an earlier analysis of around 540 of the donors, sequences lacking an unambiguous match to a single V gene segment were excluded. An earlier analysis of approximately 590 of the donors classified V segments as functional when productive rearrangements were above 56.7% and as segregating when the standard deviation between donors was above 5%. To diagnose cytomegalovirus status from the catalog of TCR beta chain sequences, a statistical classification framework was built. V and J gene assignment, in a later analysis, came from comparing TCR nucleotide sequences with IMGT/GENE-DB human TR gene sequences. Using the TCRdist pipeline, a later analysis assigned CDR3 sequences along with most-parsimonious VDJ recombination scenarios. In a later analysis, every TCR beta chain was defined by the combination of its CDR3 amino acid sequence and its V-gene family, and reads without a unique V-gene family were dropped. To address suspected cross-contamination and a sequencing artifact, a later analysis removed around 600 highly shared, low-generation-probability nucleotide sequences. In a later analysis, a clonal expansion index was calculated for each public chain from normalized within-repertoire ranks of inferred template counts. In a later analysis, generation probabilities were computed with a VDJ recombination model fitted to out-of-frame rearrangements, and the resulting probabilities were checked against IGoR. A later analysis scored TCR-TCR, TCR-HLA and TCR-CMV co-occurrence with hypergeometric tests, applying a repertoire-size bias correction to TCR pairs. To estimate false discovery rates, a later analysis permuted the HLA or CMV assignments 20 times. In a later analysis, co-occurring TCRs were grouped using DBSCAN, and TCRdist sequence similarity was added for clustering within HLA-allele-positive subsets. Co-occurrence clustering excluded repertoires with fewer than 30,000 or more than 120,000 public chains, plus five with anomalous nucleotide sharing. TCRdb's version of the immuneACCESS table is confined to in-frame rearrangements and falls short of the full clone set. An unresolved V gene accounts for under half of the shortfall where checked; the remainder is of unknown origin. The V and J calls and clone size were taken over from that table, and D and trimming were inferred from the DNA. A total of some 120,000 clones appear in this sample, roughly 80% of them only once. The ten largest make up about 2.5% of the sample.

This TCR was sampled from a female donor in good health and CMV-seronegative. Specimen: PBMCs. In this chain, TRBV4-2 is recombined with TRBJ2-1; the central 7 bases match TRBD1. The CDR3 protein sequence reads: CASSQEGRGSSYNEQFF. The DNA reads as follows: TGTGCCAGCAGCCAAGAAGGCAGGGGGAGCTCCTACAATGAGCAGTTCTTC.